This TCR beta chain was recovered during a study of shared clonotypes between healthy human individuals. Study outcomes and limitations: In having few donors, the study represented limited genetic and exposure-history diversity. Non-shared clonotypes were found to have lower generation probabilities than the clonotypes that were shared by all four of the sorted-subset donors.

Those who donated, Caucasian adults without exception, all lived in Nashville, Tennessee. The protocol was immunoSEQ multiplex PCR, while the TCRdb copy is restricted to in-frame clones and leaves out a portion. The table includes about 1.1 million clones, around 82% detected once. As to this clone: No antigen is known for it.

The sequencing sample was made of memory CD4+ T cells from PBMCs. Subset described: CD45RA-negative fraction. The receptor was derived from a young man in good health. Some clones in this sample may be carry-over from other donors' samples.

In DNA, the CDR3 is TGTGCCAGCAGTTTATCTTACAGGGGTCGTGAAAAACTGTTTTTT. Translating gives CASSLSYRGREKLFF. This sequence joins TRBV27 and TRBJ1-4, with TRBD1 identical over 7 bases. After removal of 0 bases from V and 7 bases from J, the junction contained 5 bases not matched to a gene. The germline gives CDR1 MNHEY, CDR2 SMNVEV (reference sequence). CDR3 size: 15 residues.